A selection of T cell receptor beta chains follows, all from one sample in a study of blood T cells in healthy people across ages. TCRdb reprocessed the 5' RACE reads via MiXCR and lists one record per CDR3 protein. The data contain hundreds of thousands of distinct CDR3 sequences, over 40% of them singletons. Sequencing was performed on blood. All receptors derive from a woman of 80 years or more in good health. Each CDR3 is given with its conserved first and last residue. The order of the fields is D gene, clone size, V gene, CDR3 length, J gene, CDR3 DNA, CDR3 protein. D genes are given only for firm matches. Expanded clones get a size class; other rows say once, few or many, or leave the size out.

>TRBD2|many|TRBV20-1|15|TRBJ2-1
TGCAGTGCTAGAGATCGCGGGAGCCACTACAATGAGCAGTTCTTC
CSARDRGSHYNEQFF
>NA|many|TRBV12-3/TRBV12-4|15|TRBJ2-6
TGTGCCAGCAGTTTACGGGGAGCAGGGGCCAACGTCCTGACTTTC
CASSLRGAGANVLTF
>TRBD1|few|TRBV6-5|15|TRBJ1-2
TGTGCCAGCAGTTACTCGGGACAGGGGAAATATGGCTACACCTTC
CASSYSGQGKYGYTF
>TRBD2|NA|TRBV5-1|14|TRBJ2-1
TGCGCCAGCAGCCCCGGGACTAGCTCCAATGAGCAGTTCTTC
CASSPGTSSNEQFF
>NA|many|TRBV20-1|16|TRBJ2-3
TGCAGTGCTAGGCCCCAGGGGACCAGGTTCACAGATACGCAGTATTTT
CSARPQGTRFTDTQYF
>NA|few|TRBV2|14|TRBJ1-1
TGTGCCAGCAGTGAGTTACTCGGGAACACTGAAGCTTTCTTT
CASSELLGNTEAFF
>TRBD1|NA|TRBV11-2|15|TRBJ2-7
TGTGCCAGCAGCCGCAATGGGGAACAGGGGAGCACCCAGTACTTC
CASSRNGEQGSTQYF
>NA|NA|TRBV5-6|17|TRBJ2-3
TGTGCCAGCAGCTTGAGCGGGGGACTCAGGGGGGCAGATACGCAGTATTTT
CASSLSGGLRGADTQYF
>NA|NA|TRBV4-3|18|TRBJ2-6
TGCGCCAGCAGCCCCTTGGGGCAGGCCGGCTCTGGGGCCAACGTCCTGACTTTC
CASSPLGQAGSGANVLTF
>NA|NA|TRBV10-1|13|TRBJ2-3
TGCGCCAGCAGGCCCAGGGACACAGATACGCAGTATTTT
CASRPRDTDTQYF
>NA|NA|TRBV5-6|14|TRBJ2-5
TGTGCCAGCAGCGTGGGGTGGAGTGATGGGACCCAGTACTTC
CASSVGWSDGTQYF
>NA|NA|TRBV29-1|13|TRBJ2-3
TGCAGCGTTGAAGGAGGGGTCGACGATACGCAGTATTTT
CSVEGGVDDTQYF
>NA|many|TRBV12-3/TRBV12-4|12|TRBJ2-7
TGTGCCAGCAGTTTGTCTAGCCACGAGCAGTACTTC
CASSLSSHEQYF
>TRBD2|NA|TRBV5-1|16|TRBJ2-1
TGCGCCAGCAGCACAGCCGGGACTAGCCGGTCCAATGAGCAGTTCTTC
CASSTAGTSRSNEQFF